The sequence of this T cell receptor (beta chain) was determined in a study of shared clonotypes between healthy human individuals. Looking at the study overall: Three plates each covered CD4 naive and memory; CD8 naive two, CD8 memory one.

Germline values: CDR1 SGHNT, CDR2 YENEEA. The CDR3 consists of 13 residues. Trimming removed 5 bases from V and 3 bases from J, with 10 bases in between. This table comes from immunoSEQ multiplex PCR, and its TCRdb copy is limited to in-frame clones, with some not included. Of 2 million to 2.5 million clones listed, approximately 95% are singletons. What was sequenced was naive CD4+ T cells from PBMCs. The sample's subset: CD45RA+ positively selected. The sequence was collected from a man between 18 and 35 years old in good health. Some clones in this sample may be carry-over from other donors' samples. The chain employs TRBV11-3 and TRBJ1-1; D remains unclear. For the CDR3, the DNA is TGTGCCAGCAGCCTACGAAGGGACACTGAAGCTTTCTTT. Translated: CASSLRRDTEAFF.